Below, 2 T cell receptor beta chains from the same sample are listed, as sequenced in a study of shared clonotypes between healthy human individuals. The protocol was immunoSEQ multiplex PCR, while the TCRdb copy is restricted to in-frame clones and leaves out a portion. The sample holds some 680,000 clones, roughly 72% seen once. The specimen was memory CD4+ T cells sorted from blood. Described subset: CD45RA-negative fraction. Receptors were obtained from a woman in her 30s in good health.

The chain uses TRBV28 and TRBJ1-6; 9 bases match TRBD1. Germline CDR1 MDHEN, CDR2 SYDVKM. This CDR3 spans 15 amino acids. V trimming: 8 bases; J trimming: 9 bases; junction bases outside the gene matches: 11. This CDR3 reads CASQGPGQGSSPLHF. In DNA form, the CDR3 reads TGTGCCAGCCAGGGACCGGGACAGGGAAGTTCACCCCTCCACTTT.

V gene TRBV19 combines with J gene TRBJ2-4; 8 bases map to TRBD1. The CDR3 has 14 amino acids. Per the germline V gene, CDR1 is LNHDA and CDR2 is SQIVND (reference sequence). V was clipped by 2 bases and J by 6 bases; unmatched bases: 3. The CDR3 protein is CASSIQGAVNIQYF. In DNA form, the CDR3 reads TGTGCCAGTAGTATACAGGGGGCTGTAAACATTCAGTACTTC.